This TCR beta chain was sequenced for a study of blood T cell repertoires in COVID-19. The data were produced by immunoSEQ multiplex PCR, yet TCRdb's version contains in-frame clones alone and is incomplete. The sample holds approximately 470,000 clones, about nine tenths seen once. Cohort assignment relied on participant-reported clinical history. Germline values: CDR1 LGHNT, CDR2 FRNRAP. The CDR3 contains 15 residues. Trimming removed 7 bases from V and 8 bases from J; junction bases left unmatched: 14. Material for sequencing was PBMCs or T cells enriched from blood (not recorded which). The receptor's source is a woman aged 18 to 35 who had recovered from COVID-19. The gene calls are TRBV12-5 and TRBJ2-7; 10 nucleotides line up with TRBD1. The DNA for the CDR3 is TGTGCTAGTGCCCGGGCGGGACAGGGGATTCTCCAGCAGTACTTC. It specifies CASARAGQGILQQYF. Based on the CDR3 plus reference TRBV12-5 and TRBJ2-7, the full variable domain is DARVTQTPRHKVTEMGQEVTMRCQPILGHNTVFWYRQTMMQGLELLAYFRNRAPLDDSGMPKDRFSAEMPDATLATLKIQPSEPRDSAVYFCASARAGQGILQQYFGPGTRLTVT.